One and the same sample provided the 8 T cell receptor beta chains below, sequenced in a study of blood T cell repertoires in COVID-19 (dated by TCRdb to about 2020). Libraries came from the immunoSEQ multiplex PCR assay. TCRdb obtained this table from immuneACCESS and retained in-frame rearrangements with V and J assigned. These tables miss some clones; where compared with another copy, unresolved V genes account for less than half of the shortfall, and the remainder is unexplained. The sample contains 200,000 to 250,000 clones, around nine tenths of them found a single time. Of the sample, about 7% is held by the ten largest clones. The sample was PBMCs or T cells enriched from blood (not recorded which). The receptors come from a man younger than 45 in a cohort exposed to, infected with or recovered from COVID-19 (not recorded which).

V usage is TRBV3-1 (or the pseudogene TRBV3-2) and J usage is TRBJ2-1, with 11 bases fitting TRBD2. This CDR3 comprises 16 residues. The germline V gene encodes CDR1 LGHDT and CDR2 YNNKEL (reference sequence). V trimming: 3 bases; J trimming: 2 bases; junction bases outside the gene matches: 3. The CDR3 DNA is TGTGCCAGCAGCCAGCTACTAGCGGGAGCCTACAATGAGCAGTTCTTC. As protein: CASSQLLAGAYNEQFF.

This clone was seen only once. This chain joins TRBV27 and TRBJ1-1; perhaps TRBD1 as D (6 bases). The CDR3 has 13 residues. Per germline, CDR1 MNHEY and CDR2 SMNVEV (reference sequence). The V end lost 6 bases, the J end lost 6 bases, and 14 bases lay between the germline ends. CDR3 loop: CASSVRGIAEAFF. The CDR3 coding sequence is TGTGCCAGCAGCGTCAGGGGTATCGCTGAAGCTTTCTTT.

The gene calls are TRBV5-1 and TRBJ2-7; tentative D call: TRBD1 (6 bases). Germline lookup yields CDR1 SGHRS and CDR2 YFSETQ. Deletions cut 0 bases from V and 4 bases from J, with 17 bases between. This CDR3 has 16 amino acids. The CDR3 sequence is CASSLGAAQGVYEQYF. CDR3 nucleotides: TGCGCCAGCAGCTTGGGGGCTGCACAGGGTGTTTACGAGCAGTACTTC.

V is TRBV18 and J is TRBJ2-7, with 13 bases that match TRBD2. Germline loops: CDR1 KGHSH, CDR2 LQKENI. The CDR3 consists of 18 residues. V lost 3 bases and J lost 0; bases outside the gene matches: 8. The CDR3: CASSPGLAGYVRSYEQYF. CDR3 nucleotides: TGTGCCAGCTCACCGGGACTAGCGGGATATGTACGCTCCTACGAGCAGTACTTC.

The gene calls are TRBV29-1 and TRBJ1-1; a possible D gene is TRBD1 (5 bases). The germline CDR1 and CDR2 sequences are SQVTM and ANQGSEA. With 7 bases removed from V and 0 bases from J, the gap between germline ends came to 21 bases. The CDR3 sequence is 16 residues long. This CDR3 reads CSARGTGSPLNTEAFF. The CDR3 DNA is TGCAGCGCCCGCGGGACCGGGAGCCCGTTGAACACTGAAGCTTTCTTT.

This clone has only one observation. The V call is TRBV20-1, the J call TRBJ2-4; tentative D call: TRBD2 (6 bases). Germline lookup yields CDR1 DFQATT and CDR2 SNEGSKA (reference sequence). This CDR3 region has 12 residues. Trimming removed 3 bases from V and 9 bases from J, with 12 bases in between. CDR3 in DNA: TGCAGTGCTAGTCCGGGAGCGGGCATTCAGTACTTC. Protein: CSASPGAGIQYF.

This clone came up once. V gene TRBV7-9 combines with J gene TRBJ1-5; 7 bases match TRBD1. Trimming cost V 4 bases and J 11 bases; bases outside gene matches: 8. Germline V gene lookup returns CDR1 SEHNR and CDR2 FQNEAQ (reference sequence). The CDR3 loop spans 13 amino acids. The CDR3 region is CASSSDPGQSQHF. DNA of the CDR3: TGTGCCAGCAGCTCAGACCCGGGACAGTCCCAGCATTTT.

The chain has TRBV15 and TRBJ1-6; D gene unclear. V was cut by 0 bases and J by 5 bases, with 8 bases left in between. This CDR3 has 15 amino acids. From germline, CDR1 is LNHNV and CDR2 YYDKDF (reference sequence). The CDR3 loop is CATSRDSTDNSPLHF. CDR3 nucleotide sequence: TGTGCCACCAGCAGAGATTCTACAGATAATTCACCCCTCCACTTT.